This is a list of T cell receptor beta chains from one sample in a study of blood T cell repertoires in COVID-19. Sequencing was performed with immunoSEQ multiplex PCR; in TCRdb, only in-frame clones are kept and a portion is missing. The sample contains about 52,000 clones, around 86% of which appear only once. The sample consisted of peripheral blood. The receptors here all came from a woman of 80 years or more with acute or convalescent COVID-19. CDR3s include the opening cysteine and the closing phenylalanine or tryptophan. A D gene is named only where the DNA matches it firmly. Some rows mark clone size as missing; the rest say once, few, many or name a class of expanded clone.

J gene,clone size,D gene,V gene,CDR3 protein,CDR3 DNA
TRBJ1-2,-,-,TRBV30,CAWDGTGRGIGYTF,TGTGCCTGGGACGGAACAGGGAGGGGAATTGGCTACACCTTC
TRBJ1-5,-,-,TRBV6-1,CASSDGMGFRGQPQHF,TGTGCCAGCAGTGATGGAATGGGCTTTCGTGGTCAGCCCCAGCATTTT
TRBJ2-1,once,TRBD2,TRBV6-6,CASRGLAGGSYNEQFF,TGTGCCAGCAGAGGTCTAGCGGGAGGTTCCTACAATGAGCAGTTCTTC
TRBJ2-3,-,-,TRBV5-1,CASSLGGRGETQYF,TGCGCCAGCAGCTTGGGGGGCAGGGGGGAGACGCAGTATTTT
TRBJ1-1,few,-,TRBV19,CASSITANTEAFF,TGTGCCAGTAGTATTACAGCGAACACTGAAGCTTTCTTT
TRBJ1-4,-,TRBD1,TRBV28,CASSLGQLEKLFF,TGTGCCAGCAGTTTGGGACAGCTTGAAAAACTGTTTTTT
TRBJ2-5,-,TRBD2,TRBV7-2,CASSHPLASGGLREETQYF,TGTGCCAGCAGCCATCCTTTGGCTAGCGGGGGCCTCAGGGAGGAGACCCAGTACTTC
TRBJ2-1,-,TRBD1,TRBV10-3,CAISVAPGQGLDEQFF,TGTGCCATCAGTGTAGCCCCGGGACAGGGGTTAGATGAGCAGTTCTTC
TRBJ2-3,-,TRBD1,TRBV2,CASTFGTASFGDTQYF,TGTGCCAGCACTTTCGGGACAGCCTCCTTTGGGGATACGCAGTATTTT
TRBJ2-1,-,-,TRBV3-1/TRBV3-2,CASSQDGQKYNEQFF,TGTGCCAGCAGCCAAGATGGGCAGAAATACAATGAGCAGTTCTTC
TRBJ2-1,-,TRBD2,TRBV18,CASSPPGGGTYNEQFF,TGTGCCAGCTCACCACCGGGCGGGGGAACCTACAATGAGCAGTTCTTC
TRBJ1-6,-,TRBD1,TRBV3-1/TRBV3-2,CASSPSGQANSPLHF,TGTGCCAGCAGCCCCTCGGGACAGGCGAATTCACCCCTCCACTTT
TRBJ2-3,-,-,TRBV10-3,CAISEAGKGGTDTQYF,TGTGCCATCAGTGAAGCAGGGAAGGGCGGAACAGATACGCAGTATTTT
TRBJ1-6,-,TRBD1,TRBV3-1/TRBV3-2,CASSQWQGARSPLHF,TGTGCCAGCAGCCAATGGCAGGGGGCAAGGTCACCCCTCCACTTT
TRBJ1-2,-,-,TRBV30,CAWSPPTNYGYTF,TGTGCCTGGAGTCCACCTACTAACTATGGCTACACCTTC
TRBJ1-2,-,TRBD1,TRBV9,CASSAGQDFYGYTF,TGTGCCAGCAGCGCAGGACAGGATTTCTATGGCTACACCTTC
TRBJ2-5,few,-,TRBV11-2,CASSSTRGLPETQYF,TGTGCCAGCAGCTCTACGCGGGGGCTCCCCGAGACCCAGTACTTC
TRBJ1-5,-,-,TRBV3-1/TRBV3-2,CASSQGNVEQPQHF,TGTGCCAGCAGCCAAGGAAACGTGGAGCAGCCCCAGCATTTT
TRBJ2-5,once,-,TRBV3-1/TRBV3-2,CASSQGGQTLRETQYF,TGTGCCAGCAGCCAGGGGGGTCAGACCCTTAGGGAGACCCAGTACTTC
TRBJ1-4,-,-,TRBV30,CAWSVRDNEKLFF,TGTGCCTGGAGTGTACGGGATAATGAAAAACTGTTTTTT
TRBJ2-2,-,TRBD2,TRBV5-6,CASSPIAGAGELFF,TGTGCCAGCAGTCCTATAGCGGGAGCCGGGGAGCTGTTTTTT
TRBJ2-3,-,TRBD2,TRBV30,CAWSLAGGSTDTQYF,TGTGCCTGGAGTCTAGCGGGGGGGAGCACAGATACGCAGTATTTT
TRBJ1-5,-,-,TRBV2,CASALTAAGNQPQHF,TGTGCCAGCGCTTTGACAGCCGCCGGCAATCAGCCCCAGCATTTT
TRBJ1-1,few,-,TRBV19,CASSIISWQNMNTEAFF,TGTGCCAGTAGTATAATTTCATGGCAGAACATGAACACTGAAGCTTTCTTT
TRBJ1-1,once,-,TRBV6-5,CASSYSQGLSKAEAFF,TGTGCCAGCAGTTACTCTCAGGGGCTTTCAAAAGCTGAAGCTTTCTTT
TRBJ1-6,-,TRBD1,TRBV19,CASSIDAKGAYSPLHF,TGTGCCAGTAGTATAGATGCTAAGGGGGCCTATTCACCCCTCCACTTT
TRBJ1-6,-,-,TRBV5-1,CASSLGDNSPLHF,TGCGCCAGCAGCTTGGGCGATAATTCACCCCTCCACTTT
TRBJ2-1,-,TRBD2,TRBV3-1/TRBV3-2,CASQGLAGFQNEQFF,TGTGCCAGCCAGGGACTAGCGGGTTTCCAGAATGAGCAGTTCTTC
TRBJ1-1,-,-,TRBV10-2,CASWGGRNTEAFF,TGCGCCAGCTGGGGGGGCCGGAACACTGAAGCTTTCTTT
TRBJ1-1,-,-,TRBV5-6,CASSPPQGNTEAFF,TGTGCCAGCAGCCCGCCGCAGGGGAACACTGAAGCTTTCTTT
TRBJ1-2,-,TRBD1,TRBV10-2,CASSDPGQGKGYTF,TGCGCCAGCAGTGACCCGGGACAGGGGAAGGGCTACACCTTC
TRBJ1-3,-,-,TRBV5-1,CASSLAAGYPGNTIYF,TGCGCCAGCAGCTTGGCCGCGGGGTATCCCGGAAACACCATATATTTT
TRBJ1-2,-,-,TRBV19,CASRGERGLGYTF,TGTGCCAGTAGGGGAGAGCGAGGCCTCGGCTACACCTTC
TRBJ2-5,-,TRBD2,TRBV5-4,CASSGLAGNQETQYF,TGTGCCAGCAGCGGACTAGCGGGTAACCAAGAGACCCAGTACTTC
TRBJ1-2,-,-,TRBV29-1,CSVQQGTYGCTF,-
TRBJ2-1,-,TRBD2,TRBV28,CASSLYTSGGSSYNEQFF,TGTGCCAGCAGTTTATATACTAGCGGGGGGTCGAGCTACAATGAGCAGTTCTTC
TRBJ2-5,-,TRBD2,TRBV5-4,CASRGGTSGGPFYF,TGTGCCAGCAGGGGCGGGACTAGCGGGGGGCCCTTTTACTTC
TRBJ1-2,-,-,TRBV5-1,CASSQGGDYGYTF,TGCGCCAGCAGCCAAGGCGGAGACTATGGCTACACCTTC
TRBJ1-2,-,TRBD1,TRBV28,CASRYHGQDFGYTF,TGTGCCAGCCGGTACCACGGACAGGACTTTGGCTACACCTTC
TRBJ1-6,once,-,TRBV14,CASSQEIQRNSPLHF,TGTGCCAGCAGCCAAGAGATCCAGAGGAATTCACCCCTCCACTTT
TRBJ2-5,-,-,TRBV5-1,CASSLARTEETQYF,TGCGCCAGCAGCTTGGCTAGAACGGAAGAGACCCAGTACTTC
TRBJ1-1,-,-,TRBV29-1,CSVPFGVMNTEAFF,TGCAGCGTCCCCTTCGGGGTGATGAACACTGAAGCTTTCTTT
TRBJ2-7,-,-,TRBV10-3,CAISGRTDAGEQYF,TGTGCCATCAGTGGGAGGACAGACGCTGGCGAGCAGTACTTC
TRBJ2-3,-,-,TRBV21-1,CASGLSDTDTQYF,TGTGCCAGCGGACTTAGTGATACGGATACGCAGTATTTT
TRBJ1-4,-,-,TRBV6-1,CASSEPGHVRKLFF,TGTGCCAGCAGTGAACCGGGACATGTCAGAAAACTGTTTTTT
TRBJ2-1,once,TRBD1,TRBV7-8,CASSERDRAINEQFF,TGTGCCAGCAGCGAGAGAGACAGGGCAATCAATGAGCAGTTCTTC